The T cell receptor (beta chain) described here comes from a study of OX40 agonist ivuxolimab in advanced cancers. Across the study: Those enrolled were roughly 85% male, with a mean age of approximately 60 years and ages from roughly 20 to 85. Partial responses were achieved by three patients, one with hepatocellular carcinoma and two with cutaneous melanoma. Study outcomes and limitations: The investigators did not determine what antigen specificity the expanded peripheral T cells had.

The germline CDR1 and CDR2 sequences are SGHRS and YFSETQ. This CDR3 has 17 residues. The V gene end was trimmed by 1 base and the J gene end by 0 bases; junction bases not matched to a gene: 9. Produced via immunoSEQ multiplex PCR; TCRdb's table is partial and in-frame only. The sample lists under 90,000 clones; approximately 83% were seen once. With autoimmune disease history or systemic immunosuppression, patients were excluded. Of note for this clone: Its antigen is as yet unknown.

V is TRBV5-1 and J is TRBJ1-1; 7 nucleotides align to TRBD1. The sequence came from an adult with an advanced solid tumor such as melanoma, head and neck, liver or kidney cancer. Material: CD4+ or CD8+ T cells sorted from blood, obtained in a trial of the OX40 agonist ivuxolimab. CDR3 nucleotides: TGCGCCAGCAGCTTGACGGCTACAGGGGCCATGAACACTGAAGCTTTCTTT. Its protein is CASSLTATGAMNTEAFF.